One sample yielded the 20 T cell receptor beta chains listed below, sequenced in a study of T cell responses to AZD1222 COVID-19 vaccine. Clones were sequenced by immunoSEQ multiplex PCR, and TCRdb holds only the in-frame ones, with some missing. The repertoire holds about 110,000 clones, about nine tenths seen once, with 6% to 9% in the top ten. Here the sequenced sample was peripheral blood, taken 28 days after the second AZD1222 dose. These receptors were taken from an adult who received the AZD1222 COVID-19 vaccine.

This rearrangement joins TRBV19 to TRBJ1-2; 7 nucleotides match TRBD1. The ends lost 2 bases at V and 2 bases at J; junction bases unmatched: 5. This CDR3 is built from 15 residues. Per germline, CDR1 LNHDA and CDR2 SQIVND (reference sequence). The CDR3 sequence is CASSIFSGGNYGYTF. The CDR3 coding sequence is TGTGCCAGTAGTATATTTTCAGGGGGGAACTATGGCTACACCTTC.

The chain links TRBV5-1 to TRBJ2-5; weak D call: TRBD2 (6 bases). Trimming removed 3 bases at V and 3 bases at J, with 15 bases between. Germline CDR1 SGHRS, CDR2 YFSETQ. The CDR3 totals 15 residues. CDR3 sequence: CASSSQPGDEETQYF. The CDR3 nucleotides are TGCGCCAGCAGCTCACAACCGGGAGACGAAGAGACCCAGTACTTC.

The J gene is TRBJ2-3, the V gene TRBV28, with 10 bases that match TRBD2. CDR1 and CDR2 (germline): MDHEN, SYDVKM. Trimming cost V 2 bases and J 0 bases; bases outside gene matches: 8. The CDR3 runs to 18 residues. CDR3 amino acids: CASSLRLAGERSTDTQYF. CDR3 nucleotide sequence: TGTGCCAGCAGTTTAAGGCTAGCGGGGGAAAGAAGCACAGATACGCAGTATTTT.

In its sample, this clone was seen once. V usage is TRBV5-4 and J usage is TRBJ1-1; D is unresolved. V shed 0 bases and J shed 1 base, with 7 bases lying between them. Germline CDR1 and CDR2: SGHNT and YYREEE (reference sequence). This CDR3 is built from 14 residues. CDR3 residues: CASSLVAANTEAFF. Here the CDR3 DNA reads TGTGCCAGCAGCTTGGTGGCAGCGAACACTGAAGCTTTCTTT. Using reference TRBV5-4 and TRBJ1-1 for the parts outside the CDR3, the full variable domain is ETGVTQSPTHLIKTRGQQVTLRCSSQSGHNTVSWYQQALGQGPQFIFQYYREEENGRGNFPPRFSGLQFPNYSSELNVNALELDDSALYLCASSLVAANTEAFFGQGTRLTVV.

This clone appeared a single time. This sequence joins TRBV28 and TRBJ1-2, with no clear D. CDR3 length: 13 residues. Per the germline V gene, CDR1 is MDHEN and CDR2 is SYDVKM. The germline V and J ends were trimmed by 8 bases and 4 bases, with 14 bases remaining between them. The CDR3 sequence is CASGVPHTYGYTF. Written as DNA, the CDR3 is TGTGCCAGCGGGGTTCCCCATACCTATGGCTACACCTTC.

The table lists this clone with a count of one. This sequence joins TRBV7-2 and TRBJ1-6; tentatively, D is TRBD1 (6 bases). CDR1 and CDR2 (germline): SGHTA, FQGNSA. The germline V and J ends were trimmed by 0 bases and 4 bases, with 7 bases remaining between them. The CDR3 extends over 15 amino acids. CDR3 nucleotide sequence: TGTGCCAGCAGCTTAGCAGGGGGGTATAATTCACCCCTCCACTTT. It specifies CASSLAGGYNSPLHF.

This clone has more than one count but fewer than ten. The chain carries TRBV5-8 and TRBJ1-2; 7 bases map to TRBD1. The V segment lost 5 bases and the J segment 8 bases; nucleotides outside the gene matches: 9. CDR3 length: 13 amino acids. Germline lookup yields CDR1 SGHTS and CDR2 YDEGEE. CDR3 sequence reads: CASRNTGVTGYTF. The CDR3 DNA reads TGTGCCAGCAGGAATACAGGGGTTACAGGCTACACCTTC.

The gene calls are TRBV28 and TRBJ1-4; D remains unclear. The CDR3 spans 15 residues. V was shortened by 6 bases and J by 5 bases, with 16 bases between the two germline ends. The V gene's germline CDR1 is MDHEN and CDR2 SYDVKM. The CDR3 sequence is CASRGWTDGNEKLFF. DNA of the CDR3: TGTGCCAGCAGAGGGTGGACGGATGGAAATGAAAAACTGTTTTTT.

The V and J genes are TRBV2 and TRBJ1-5; 9 positions agree with TRBD1. Germline trimming cut 6 bases from V and 5 bases from J; bases unmatched to any gene: 8. This CDR3 comprises 15 residues. Germline V gene data show CDR1 as SNHLY and CDR2 as FYNNEI. CDR3 sequence (DNA): TGTGCCAGCAGAGAGTCGGGACAGGGATATCAGCCCCAGCATTTT. Its protein product is CASRESGQGYQPQHF.

The table lists this clone with a count of one. CDR3 DNA: TGTGCCACCAGCAGAGGACAGGGGAAAGCTTTCTTT. Translation: CATSRGQGKAFF. The genes are TRBV15 and TRBJ1-1, with 8 bases matching TRBD1. Germline loops: CDR1 LNHNV, CDR2 YYDKDF (reference sequence). The CDR3 totals 12 residues. Trimming cost V 1 base and J 9 bases; bases outside gene matches: 1.

The V and J genes are TRBV7-2 and TRBJ1-4; D not resolved. Per the germline V gene, CDR1 is SGHTA and CDR2 is FQGNSA. The CDR3 has 13 residues. With 2 bases removed from V and 6 bases from J, the gap between germline ends came to 7 bases. CDR3 loop: CASSLPPDEKLFF. The CDR3 DNA reads TGTGCCAGCAGCTTACCCCCGGATGAAAAACTGTTTTTT.

This chain connects TRBV7-9 to TRBJ1-4, with 7 bases fitting TRBD1. Trimming took 1 base from V and 2 from J; bases not matched to a gene: 7. The CDR3 has 17 residues. The germline V gene encodes CDR1 SEHNR and CDR2 FQNEAQ (reference sequence). As DNA, the CDR3 is TGTGCCAGCAGCTTAGTCACGACAGGGTGGACTAATGAAAAACTGTTTTTT. Amino acids: CASSLVTTGWTNEKLFF.

The chain recombines TRBV14 with TRBJ1-2, with 10 bases matching TRBD1. This CDR3 is built from 17 residues. Germline V lookup: CDR1 SGHDN, CDR2 FVKESK. After removal of 4 bases from V and 3 bases from J, the junction contained 11 bases not matched to a gene. CDR3 in amino acids: CASSRHLGTGDYYGYTF. The DNA for the CDR3 is TGTGCCAGCAGCCGTCACCTCGGGACAGGGGATTACTATGGCTACACCTTC.

V is TRBV6-5 and J is TRBJ2-7, with D unresolved. CDR3 size: 13 residues. Trimming stripped 7 bases from V and 0 bases from J, with 10 bases between. Germline V gene data show CDR1 as MNHEY and CDR2 as SVGAGI. The CDR3 spells CASTSADSYEQYF. CDR3 nucleotide sequence: TGTGCCAGCACGTCAGCCGACTCCTACGAGCAGTACTTC.

The chain couples TRBV13 to TRBJ2-2; D unresolved. With 1 base removed from V and 4 bases from J, the gap between germline ends came to 7 bases. The CDR3 spans 14 residues. Germline CDR1 reads PRHDT; CDR2 reads FYEKMQ (reference sequence). As DNA, the CDR3 is TGTGCCAGCAGCTTAGTGACTCTCACCGGGGAGCTGTTTTTT. Protein: CASSLVTLTGELFF.

V usage is TRBV5-1 and J usage is TRBJ1-6; D may be TRBD1 (5 bases). Deletions cut 0 bases from V and 2 bases from J, with 9 bases between. The CDR3 loop spans 16 amino acids. Germline CDR1 is SGHRS and CDR2 is YFSETQ. The CDR3 DNA reads as TGCGCCAGCAGCTTGGCCTTGGGGGCCTATAATTCACCCCTCCACTTT. Translation gives CASSLALGAYNSPLHF.

The rearrangement joins TRBV28 to TRBJ2-1; no clear D gene. This CDR3 is 16 amino acids long. Trimming shortened V by 7 bases and J by 4 bases, and 20 bases separated the two germline ends. Looked up from germline, CDR1 is MDHEN and CDR2 is SYDVKM. CDR3 in amino acids: CASNSPGSTTYNEQFF. CDR3 coding DNA: TGTGCCAGCAACTCCCCTGGGTCAACGACGTACAATGAGCAGTTCTTC. Variable domain in full (rest from reference TRBV28 and TRBJ2-1): DVKVTQSSRYLVKRTGEKVFLECVQDMDHENMFWYRQDPGLGLRLIYFSYDVKMKEKGDIPEGYSVSREKKERFSLILESASTNQTSMYLCASNSPGSTTYNEQFFGPGTRLTVL.

This rearrangement joins TRBV5-1 to TRBJ1-3, with 9 nucleotides matching TRBD1. This CDR3 has 19 residues. CDR1 SGHRS and CDR2 YFSETQ come from the germline V gene. With 0 bases clipped from V and 8 bases from J, the junction kept 18 bases outside the gene matches. DNA for the CDR3: TGCGCCAGCAGCTTGGAGGGGACAGGGTTTTTAGGCACCTCGGACACCATATATTTT. Protein product: CASSLEGTGFLGTSDTIYF.

This clone turned up a few times. This chain joins TRBV3-1 (or the pseudogene TRBV3-2) and TRBJ1-2, with 8 bases lining up with TRBD1. Germline CDR1 and CDR2: LGHDT and YNNKEL (reference sequence). The ends lost 1 base at V and 3 bases at J; junction bases unmatched: 4. This CDR3 region has 15 residues. CDR3 residues: CASSQAGGRDYGYTF. CDR3 coding DNA: TGTGCCAGCAGCCAAGCAGGGGGCAGAGACTATGGCTACACCTTC.

The rearrangement links TRBV28 to TRBJ1-4; no clear D. The germline CDR1 and CDR2 sequences are MDHEN and SYDVKM. The CDR3 is made up of 13 amino acids. The V gene lost 5 bases and the J gene lost 1 base, with 5 bases spanning the gap. In DNA form, the CDR3 reads TGTGCCAGCAGTGAGGGAACTAATGAAAAACTGTTTTTT. Translated: CASSEGTNEKLFF.